This T cell receptor (beta chain) was observed in a study of CD8 T cells in ankylosing spondylitis. Overall study findings and caveats: It appeared that ankylosing spondylitis blood was characterized by a TCR beta motif of eight highly homologous variants. Researchers report that disease-linked clones proved CD8+ and relatively rare in peripheral blood.

V was cut by 2 bases and J by 4 bases, with 6 bases left in between. Germline CDR1 and CDR2: LGHDT and YNNKEL (reference sequence). This CDR3 comprises 13 residues. Using its own MiXCR run on the 5' RACE reads, TCRdb lists one record per CDR3 protein. The sample has 700,000 or so distinct CDR3 sequences, about 20% seen once. This clonotype came up a few times. Its cognate antigen is unknown. J is TRBJ1-5 and V is TRBV3-1, with D hard to call. Material: blood, either unsorted or a sorted T cell fraction (not recorded which). The sequence was obtained from a male donor with ankylosing spondylitis. The CDR3 nucleotides read TGTGCCAGCAGCCAACAGCCGAATCAGCCCCAGCATTTT. This sequence encodes CASSQQPNQPQHF.